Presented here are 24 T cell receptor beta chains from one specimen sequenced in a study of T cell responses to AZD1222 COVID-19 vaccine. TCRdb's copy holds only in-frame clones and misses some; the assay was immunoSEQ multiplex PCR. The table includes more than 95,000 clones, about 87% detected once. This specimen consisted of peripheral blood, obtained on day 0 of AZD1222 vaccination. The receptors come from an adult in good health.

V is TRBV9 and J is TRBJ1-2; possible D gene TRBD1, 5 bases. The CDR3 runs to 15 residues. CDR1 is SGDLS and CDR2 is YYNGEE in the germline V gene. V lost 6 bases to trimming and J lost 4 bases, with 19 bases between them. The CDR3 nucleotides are TGTGCCAGCACCCACGGAAGGCAGGGAGGCTATGGCTACACCTTC. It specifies CASTHGRQGGYGYTF. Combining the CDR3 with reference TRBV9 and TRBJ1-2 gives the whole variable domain DSGVTQTPKHLITATGQRVTLRCSPRSGDLSVYWYQQSLDQGLQFLIQYYNGEERAKGNILERFSAQQFPDLHSELNLSSLELGDSALYFCASTHGRQGGYGYTFGSGTRLTVV.

The CDR3: CASSLVDSSGNTIYF. In nucleotides, the CDR3 is TGTGCCAGCAGCTTGGTGGACAGCTCTGGAAACACCATATATTTT. V and J are TRBV5-6 and TRBJ1-3; tentative D call: TRBD1 (6 bases). The CDR3 has 15 residues. Germline V gene sequence: CDR1 SGHDT, CDR2 YYEEEE. The V end was cut by 0 bases, the J end by 0 bases, with 7 bases between.

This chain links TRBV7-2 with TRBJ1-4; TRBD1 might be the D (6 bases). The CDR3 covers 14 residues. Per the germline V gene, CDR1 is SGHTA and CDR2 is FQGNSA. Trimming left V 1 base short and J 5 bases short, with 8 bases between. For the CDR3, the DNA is TGTGCCAGCAGCTTAGATAGGGGGAATGAAAAACTGTTTTTT. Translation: CASSLDRGNEKLFF.

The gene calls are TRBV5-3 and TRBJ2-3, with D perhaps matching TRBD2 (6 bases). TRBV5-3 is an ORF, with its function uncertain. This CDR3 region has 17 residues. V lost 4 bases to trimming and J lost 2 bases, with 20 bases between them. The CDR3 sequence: CARSLHNAGKFTDTQYF. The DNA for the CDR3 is TGTGCCAGAAGCCTTCACAATGCGGGAAAGTTCACAGATACGCAGTATTTT.

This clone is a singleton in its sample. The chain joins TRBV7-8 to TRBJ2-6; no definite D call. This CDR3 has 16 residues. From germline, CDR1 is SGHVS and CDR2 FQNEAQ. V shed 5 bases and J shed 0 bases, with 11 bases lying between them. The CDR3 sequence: CASSIDGYSGANVLTF. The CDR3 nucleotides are TGTGCCAGCAGCATTGACGGCTACTCTGGGGCCAACGTCCTGACTTTC.

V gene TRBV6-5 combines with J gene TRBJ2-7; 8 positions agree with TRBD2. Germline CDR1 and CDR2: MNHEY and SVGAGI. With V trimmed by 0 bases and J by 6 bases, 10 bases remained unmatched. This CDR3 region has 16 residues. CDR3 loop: CASSYSISGTTVEQYF. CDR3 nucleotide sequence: TGTGCCAGCAGTTACTCGATTAGCGGGACTACAGTCGAGCAGTACTTC.

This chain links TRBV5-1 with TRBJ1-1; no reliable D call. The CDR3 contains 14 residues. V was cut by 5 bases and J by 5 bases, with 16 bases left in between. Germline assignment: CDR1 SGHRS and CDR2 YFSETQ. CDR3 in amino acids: CASSEVGEATEAFF. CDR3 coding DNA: TGCGCCAGCAGTGAGGTCGGGGAGGCGACTGAAGCTTTCTTT.

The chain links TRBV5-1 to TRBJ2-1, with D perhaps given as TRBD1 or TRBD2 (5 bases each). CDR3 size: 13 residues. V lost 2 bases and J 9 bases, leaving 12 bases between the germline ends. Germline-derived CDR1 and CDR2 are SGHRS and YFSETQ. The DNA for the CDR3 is TGCGCCAGCAGCTTTGGTGGGGGTCTTGAGCAGTTCTTC. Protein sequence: CASSFGGGLEQFF. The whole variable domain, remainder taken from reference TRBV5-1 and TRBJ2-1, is KAGVTQTPRYLIKTRGQQVTLSCSPISGHRSVSWYQQTPGQGLQFLFEYFSETQRNKGNFPGRFSGRQFSNSRSEMNVSTLELGDSALYLCASSFGGGLEQFFGPGTRLTVL.

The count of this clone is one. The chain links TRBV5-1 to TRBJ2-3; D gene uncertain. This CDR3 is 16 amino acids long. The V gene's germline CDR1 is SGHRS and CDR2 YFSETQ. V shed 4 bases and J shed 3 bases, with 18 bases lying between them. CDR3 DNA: TGCGCCAGCAGCCCATACCCCACCACAGAGACAGATACGCAGTATTTT. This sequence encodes CASSPYPTTETDTQYF. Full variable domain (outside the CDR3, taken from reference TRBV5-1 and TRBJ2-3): KAGVTQTPRYLIKTRGQQVTLSCSPISGHRSVSWYQQTPGQGLQFLFEYFSETQRNKGNFPGRFSGRQFSNSRSEMNVSTLELGDSALYLCASSPYPTTETDTQYFGPGTRLTVL.

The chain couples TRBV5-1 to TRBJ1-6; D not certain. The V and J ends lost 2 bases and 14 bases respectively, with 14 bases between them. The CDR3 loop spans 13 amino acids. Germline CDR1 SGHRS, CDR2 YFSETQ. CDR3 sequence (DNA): TGCGCCAGCAGCTTCGAGGGAGGCGGGACCCTCCACTTT. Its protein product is CASSFEGGGTLHF.

DNA for the CDR3: TGTGCCAGCAGTTACAGCCAGGGGCCGCGGGAGCAGTTCTTC. This encodes CASSYSQGPREQFF. This rearrangement joins TRBV6-2 or TRBV6-3 to TRBJ2-1, with TRBD1 as a possible D gene (6 bases). The V and J ends lost 2 bases and 10 bases respectively, with 15 bases between them. Germline values: CDR1 MNHEY, CDR2 SVGEGT. This CDR3 spans 14 amino acids.

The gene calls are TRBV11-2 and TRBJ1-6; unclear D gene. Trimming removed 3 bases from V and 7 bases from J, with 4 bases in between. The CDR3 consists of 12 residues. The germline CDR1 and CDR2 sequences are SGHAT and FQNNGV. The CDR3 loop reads CASSLPNSPLHF. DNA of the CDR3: TGTGCCAGCAGCTTGCCAAATTCACCCCTCCACTTT.

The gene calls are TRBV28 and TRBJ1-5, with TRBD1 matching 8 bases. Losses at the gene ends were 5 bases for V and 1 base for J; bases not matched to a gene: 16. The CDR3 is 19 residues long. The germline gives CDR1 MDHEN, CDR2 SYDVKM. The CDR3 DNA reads TGTGCCAGCAGTCATCTAAGGGGGTTGGACAGGGCGAGCAATCAGCCCCAGCATTTT. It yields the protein CASSHLRGLDRASNQPQHF.

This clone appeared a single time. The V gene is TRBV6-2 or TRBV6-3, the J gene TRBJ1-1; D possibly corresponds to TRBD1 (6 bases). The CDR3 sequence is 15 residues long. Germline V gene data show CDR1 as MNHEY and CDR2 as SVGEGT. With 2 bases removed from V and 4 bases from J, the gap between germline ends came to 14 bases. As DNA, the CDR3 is TGTGCCAGCAGTTACAATGCGGGGGCGCGCACTGAAGCTTTCTTT. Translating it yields CASSYNAGARTEAFF.

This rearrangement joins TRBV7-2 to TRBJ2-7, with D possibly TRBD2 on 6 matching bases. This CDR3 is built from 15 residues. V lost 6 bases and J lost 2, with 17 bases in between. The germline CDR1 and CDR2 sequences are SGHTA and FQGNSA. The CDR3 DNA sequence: TGTGCCAGCAGTCCCAGGACTACCACCCCCTACGAGCAGTACTTC. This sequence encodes CASSPRTTTPYEQYF.

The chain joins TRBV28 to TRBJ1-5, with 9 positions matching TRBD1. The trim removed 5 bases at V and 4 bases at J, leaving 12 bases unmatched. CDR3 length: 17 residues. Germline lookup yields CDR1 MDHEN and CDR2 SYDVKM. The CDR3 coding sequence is TGTGCCAGCAGTGCTCCCGGACAGGGGAGTACTAATCAGCCCCAGCATTTT. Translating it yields CASSAPGQGSTNQPQHF.

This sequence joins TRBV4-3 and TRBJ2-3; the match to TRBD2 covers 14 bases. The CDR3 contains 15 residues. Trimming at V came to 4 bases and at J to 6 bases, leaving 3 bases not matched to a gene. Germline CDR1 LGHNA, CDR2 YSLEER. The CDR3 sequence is CASSLGLAGDDTQYF. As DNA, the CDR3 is TGCGCCAGCAGCCTGGGACTAGCGGGGGACGATACGCAGTATTTT.

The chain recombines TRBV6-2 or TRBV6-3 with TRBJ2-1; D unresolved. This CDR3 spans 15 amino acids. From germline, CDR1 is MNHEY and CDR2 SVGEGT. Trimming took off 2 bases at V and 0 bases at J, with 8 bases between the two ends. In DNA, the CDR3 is TGTGCCAGCAGTTACCCTCCCCGCTCCTACAATGAGCAGTTCTTC. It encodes CASSYPPRSYNEQFF.

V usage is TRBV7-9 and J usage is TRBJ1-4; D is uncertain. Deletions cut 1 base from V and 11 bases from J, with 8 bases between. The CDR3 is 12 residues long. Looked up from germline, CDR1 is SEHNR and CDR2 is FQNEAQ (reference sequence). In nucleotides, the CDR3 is TGTGCCAGCAGCTTAGTAGGGATGAAACTGTTTTTT. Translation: CASSLVGMKLFF.

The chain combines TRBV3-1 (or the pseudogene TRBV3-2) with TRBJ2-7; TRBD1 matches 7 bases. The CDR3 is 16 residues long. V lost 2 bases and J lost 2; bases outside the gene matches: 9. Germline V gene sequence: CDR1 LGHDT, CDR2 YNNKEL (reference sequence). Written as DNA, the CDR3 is TGTGCCAGCAGCCAAACTTCCCCACAGGGGCCCTACGAGCAGTACTTC. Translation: CASSQTSPQGPYEQYF.

The CDR3 here is CSVSSGTYEQYF. The CDR3 DNA sequence: TGCAGCGTTAGTTCGGGAACTTACGAGCAGTACTTC. The gene calls are TRBV29-1 and TRBJ2-7, with D tentatively TRBD2 (5 bases). Germline CDR1 and CDR2: SQVTM and ANQGSEA. This CDR3 spans 12 amino acids. The V gene lost 5 bases and the J gene lost 4 bases, with 12 bases spanning the gap.

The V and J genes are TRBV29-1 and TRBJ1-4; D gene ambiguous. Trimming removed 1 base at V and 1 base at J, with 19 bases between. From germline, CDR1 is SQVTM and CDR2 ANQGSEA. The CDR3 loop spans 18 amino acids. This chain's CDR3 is CSVEGCWVGWITNEKLFF. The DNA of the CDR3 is TGCAGCGTTGAAGGTTGCTGGGTGGGTTGGATAACTAATGAAAAACTGTTTTTT. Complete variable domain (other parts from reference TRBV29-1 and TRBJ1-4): SAVISQKPSRDICQRGTSLTIQCQVDSQVTMMFWYRQQPGQSLTLIATANQGSEATYESGFVIDKFPISRPNLTFSTLTVSNMSPEDSSIYLCSVEGCWVGWITNEKLFFGSGTQLSVL.

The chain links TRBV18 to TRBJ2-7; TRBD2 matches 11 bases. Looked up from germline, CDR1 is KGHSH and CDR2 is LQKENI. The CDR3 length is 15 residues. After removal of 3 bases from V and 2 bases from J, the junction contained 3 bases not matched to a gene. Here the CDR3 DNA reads TGTGCCAGCTCACCTACTAGCGGGGGCGCCTACGAGCAGTACTTC. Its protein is CASSPTSGGAYEQYF.

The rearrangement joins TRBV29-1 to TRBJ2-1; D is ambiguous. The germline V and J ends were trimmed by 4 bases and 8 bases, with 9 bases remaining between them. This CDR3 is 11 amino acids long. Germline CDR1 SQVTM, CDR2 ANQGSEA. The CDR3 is CSVVRVDEQFF. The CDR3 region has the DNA TGCAGCGTTGTACGGGTCGATGAGCAGTTCTTC.